Sequencing of this T cell receptor beta chain was carried out in a study of blood T cell repertoires in COVID-19. At the level of the study: Researchers got acute and convalescent COVID-19 samples from the United States, Italy and Spain. From T cells, B-cell-depleted T cells, or PBMCs came the material, which was cDNA or gDNA.

Patients in Seattle were enrolled during active infection, then followed longitudinally. CDR3 length: 14 amino acids. CDR1 and CDR2 (germline): WSHSY, SAAADI. Between the trimmed V and J ends, which lost 7 bases and 1 base, there was a span of 11 bases. Per the authors' pipeline: Counts of nucleated cells, estimated from reference gene primer amplification, were obtained. Generated by immunoSEQ multiplex PCR, the TCRdb table keeps only in-frame clones and is missing some. V and J calls and clone size follow that table, whereas D and trimming were derived from the DNA. The sample includes roughly 48,000 clones, approximately 95% of them seen just once.

Source material: peripheral blood. The origin of this receptor is a man in his 60s with COVID-19, enrolled during active disease. This chain uses TRBV10-2 with TRBJ2-1; a weak D match, TRBD1 (6 bases). The chain's CDR3 is CASIPGDSYNEQFF. The DNA for the CDR3 is TGCGCCAGCATCCCAGGGGATTCCTACAATGAGCAGTTCTTC.